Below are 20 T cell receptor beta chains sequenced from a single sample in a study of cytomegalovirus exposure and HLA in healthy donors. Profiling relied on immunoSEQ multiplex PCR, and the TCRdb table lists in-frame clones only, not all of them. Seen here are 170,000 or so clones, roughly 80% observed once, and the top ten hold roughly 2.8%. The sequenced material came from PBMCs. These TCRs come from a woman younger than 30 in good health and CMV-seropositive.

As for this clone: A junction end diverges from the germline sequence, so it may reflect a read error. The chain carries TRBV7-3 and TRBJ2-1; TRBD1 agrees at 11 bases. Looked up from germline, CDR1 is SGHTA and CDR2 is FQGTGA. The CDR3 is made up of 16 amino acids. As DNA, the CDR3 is TGTGCCAGCAGCTCCCAGCCCTCCCTTCGCGGGACAGGGGGAATCTTC. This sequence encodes CASSSQPSLRGTGGIF.

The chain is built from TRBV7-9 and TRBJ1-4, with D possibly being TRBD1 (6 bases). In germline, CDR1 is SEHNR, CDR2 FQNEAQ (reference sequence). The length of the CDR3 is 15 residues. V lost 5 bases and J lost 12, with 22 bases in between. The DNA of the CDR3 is TGTGCCAGCAGCAGCCAGGGACAACAAGGGGAAGAACTGTTTTTT. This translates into CASSSQGQQGEELFF. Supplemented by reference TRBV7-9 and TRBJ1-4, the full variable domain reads DTGVSQNPRHKITKRGQNVTFRCDPISEHNRLYWYRQTLGQGPEFLTYFQNEAQLEKSRLLSDRFSAERPKGSFSTLEIQRTEQGDSAMYLCASSSQGQQGEELFFGSGTQLSVL.

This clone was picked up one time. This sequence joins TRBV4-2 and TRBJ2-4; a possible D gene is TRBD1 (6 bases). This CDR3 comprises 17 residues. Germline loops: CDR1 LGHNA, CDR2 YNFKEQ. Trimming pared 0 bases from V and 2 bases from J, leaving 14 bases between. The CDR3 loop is CASSQDSGARTKNIQYF. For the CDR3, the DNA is TGTGCCAGCAGCCAAGATTCAGGGGCGAGAACCAAAAACATTCAGTACTTC.

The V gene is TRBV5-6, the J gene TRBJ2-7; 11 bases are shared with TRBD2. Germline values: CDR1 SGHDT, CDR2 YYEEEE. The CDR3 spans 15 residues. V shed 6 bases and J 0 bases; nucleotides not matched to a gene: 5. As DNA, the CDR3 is TGTGCCAGCAACCTAGCGGGGGGCAGCTCCTACGAGCAGTACTTC. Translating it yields CASNLAGGSSYEQYF.

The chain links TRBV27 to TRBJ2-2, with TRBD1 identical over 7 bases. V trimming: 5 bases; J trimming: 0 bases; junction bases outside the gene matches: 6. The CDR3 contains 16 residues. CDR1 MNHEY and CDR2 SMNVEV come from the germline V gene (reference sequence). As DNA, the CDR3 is TGTGCCAGCAGTAGTTGGGACAGTACGAACACCGGGGAGCTGTTTTTT. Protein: CASSSWDSTNTGELFF.

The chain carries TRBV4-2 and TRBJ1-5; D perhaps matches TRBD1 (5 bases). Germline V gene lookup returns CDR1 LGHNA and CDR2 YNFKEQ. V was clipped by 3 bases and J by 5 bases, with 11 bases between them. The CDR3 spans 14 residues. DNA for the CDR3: TGTGCCAGCAGCCACGACAGTGGGCATCAGCCCCAGCATTTT. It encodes CASSHDSGHQPQHF.

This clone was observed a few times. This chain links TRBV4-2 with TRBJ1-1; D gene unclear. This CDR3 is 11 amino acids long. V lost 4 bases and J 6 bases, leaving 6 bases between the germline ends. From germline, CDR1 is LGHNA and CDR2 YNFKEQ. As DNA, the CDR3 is TGTGCCAGCAGCCGGGGAGCTGAAGCTTTCTTT. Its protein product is CASSRGAEAFF.

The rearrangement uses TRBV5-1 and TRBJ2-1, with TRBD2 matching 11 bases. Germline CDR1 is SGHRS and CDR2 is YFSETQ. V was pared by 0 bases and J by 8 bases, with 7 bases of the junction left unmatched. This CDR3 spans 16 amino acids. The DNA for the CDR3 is TGCGCCAGCAGCTTGGGCTTAGCGGGGGGGCGAGATGAGCAGTTCTTC. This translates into CASSLGLAGGRDEQFF.

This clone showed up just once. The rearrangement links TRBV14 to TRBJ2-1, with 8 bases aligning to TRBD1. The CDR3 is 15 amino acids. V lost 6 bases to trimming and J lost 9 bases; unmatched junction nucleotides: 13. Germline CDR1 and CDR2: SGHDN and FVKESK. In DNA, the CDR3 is TGTGCCAGCAGAACGAACGGGACAGGTGGTCTTGAGCAGTTCTTC. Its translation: CASRTNGTGGLEQFF.

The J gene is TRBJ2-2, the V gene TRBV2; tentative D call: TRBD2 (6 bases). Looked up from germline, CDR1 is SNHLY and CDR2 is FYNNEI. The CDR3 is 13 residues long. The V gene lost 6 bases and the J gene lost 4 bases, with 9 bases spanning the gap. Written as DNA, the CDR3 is TGTGCCAGCAGGGGGGGAACCACCGGGGAGCTGTTTTTT. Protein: CASRGGTTGELFF.

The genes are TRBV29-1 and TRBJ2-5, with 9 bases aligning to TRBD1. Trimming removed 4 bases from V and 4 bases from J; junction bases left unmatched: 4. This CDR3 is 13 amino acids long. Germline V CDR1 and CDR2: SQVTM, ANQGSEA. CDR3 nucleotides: TGCAGCGTTGGAGGGACAGGGTTAGAGACCCAGTACTTC. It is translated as CSVGGTGLETQYF.

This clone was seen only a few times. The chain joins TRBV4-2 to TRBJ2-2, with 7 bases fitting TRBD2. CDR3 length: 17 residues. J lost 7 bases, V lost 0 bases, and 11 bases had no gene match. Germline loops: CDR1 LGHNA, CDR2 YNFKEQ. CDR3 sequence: CASSQERSSGDIGELFF. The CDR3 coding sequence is TGTGCCAGCAGCCAAGAGCGCTCAAGCGGGGATATCGGGGAGCTGTTTTTT.

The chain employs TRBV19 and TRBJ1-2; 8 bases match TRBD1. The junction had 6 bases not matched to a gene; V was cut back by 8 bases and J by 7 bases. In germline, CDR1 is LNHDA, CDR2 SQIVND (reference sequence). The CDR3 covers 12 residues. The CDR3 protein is CASLQGAAGYTF. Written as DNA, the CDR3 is TGTGCCAGTCTTCAGGGGGCTGCTGGCTACACCTTC. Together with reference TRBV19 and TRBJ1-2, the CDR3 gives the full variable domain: DGGITQSPKYLFRKEGQNVTLSCEQNLNHDAMYWYRQDPGQGLRLIYYSQIVNDFQKGDIAEGYSVSREKKESFPLTVTSAQKNPTAFYLCASLQGAAGYTFGSGTRLTVV.

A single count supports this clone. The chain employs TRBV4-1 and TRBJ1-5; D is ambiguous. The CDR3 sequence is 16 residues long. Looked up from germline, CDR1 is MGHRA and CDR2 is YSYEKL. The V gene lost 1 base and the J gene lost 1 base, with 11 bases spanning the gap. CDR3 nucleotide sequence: TGCGCCAGCAGCCAAGTTAGTCCCGGGAGCAATCAGCCCCAGCATTTT. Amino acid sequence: CASSQVSPGSNQPQHF.

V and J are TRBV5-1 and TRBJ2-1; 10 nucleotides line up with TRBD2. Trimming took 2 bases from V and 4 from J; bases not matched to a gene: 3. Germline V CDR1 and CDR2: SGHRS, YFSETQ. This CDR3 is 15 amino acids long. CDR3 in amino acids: CASSFSSGGYNEQFF. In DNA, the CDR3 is TGCGCCAGCAGCTTTTCTAGCGGGGGTTACAATGAGCAGTTCTTC.

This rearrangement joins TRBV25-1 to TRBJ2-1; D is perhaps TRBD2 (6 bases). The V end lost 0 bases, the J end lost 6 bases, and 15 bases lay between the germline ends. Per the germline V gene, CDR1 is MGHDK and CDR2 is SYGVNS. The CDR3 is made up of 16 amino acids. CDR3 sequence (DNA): TGTGCCAGCAGTGAATATGGGGGGATGGCTACCAATGAGCAGTTCTTC. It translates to CASSEYGGMATNEQFF.

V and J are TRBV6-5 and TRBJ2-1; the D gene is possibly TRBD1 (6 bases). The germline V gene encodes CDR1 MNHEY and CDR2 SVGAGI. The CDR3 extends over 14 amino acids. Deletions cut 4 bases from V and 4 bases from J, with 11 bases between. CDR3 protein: CASSLGQSYNEQFF. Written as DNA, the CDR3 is TGTGCCAGCAGTTTAGGACAGTCATACAATGAGCAGTTCTTC.

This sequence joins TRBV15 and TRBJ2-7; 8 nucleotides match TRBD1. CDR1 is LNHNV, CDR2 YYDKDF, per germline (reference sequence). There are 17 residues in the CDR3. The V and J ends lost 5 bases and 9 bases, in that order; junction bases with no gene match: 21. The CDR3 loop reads CATSSRTGPLNGVGQYF. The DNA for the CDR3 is TGTGCCACCAGCTCCCGGACAGGGCCCCTTAATGGGGTGGGGCAGTACTTC.

The DNA of the CDR3 is TGCAGCGTGCTCGGGGCGCGGGGGGTAACAGATACGCAGTATTTT. Translation gives CSVLGARGVTDTQYF. The V call is TRBV29-1, the J call TRBJ2-3; 8 bases are a match to TRBD2. Per germline, CDR1 SQVTM and CDR2 ANQGSEA. There are 15 residues in the CDR3. Trimming at V came to 6 bases and at J to 3 bases, leaving 11 bases not matched to a gene.

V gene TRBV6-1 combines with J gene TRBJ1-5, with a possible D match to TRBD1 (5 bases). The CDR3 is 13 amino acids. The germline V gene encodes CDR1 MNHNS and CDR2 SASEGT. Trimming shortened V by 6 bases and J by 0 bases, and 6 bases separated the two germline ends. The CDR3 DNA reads TGTGCCAGCAGGACAGCTAGCAATCAGCCCCAGCATTTT. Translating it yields CASRTASNQPQHF.